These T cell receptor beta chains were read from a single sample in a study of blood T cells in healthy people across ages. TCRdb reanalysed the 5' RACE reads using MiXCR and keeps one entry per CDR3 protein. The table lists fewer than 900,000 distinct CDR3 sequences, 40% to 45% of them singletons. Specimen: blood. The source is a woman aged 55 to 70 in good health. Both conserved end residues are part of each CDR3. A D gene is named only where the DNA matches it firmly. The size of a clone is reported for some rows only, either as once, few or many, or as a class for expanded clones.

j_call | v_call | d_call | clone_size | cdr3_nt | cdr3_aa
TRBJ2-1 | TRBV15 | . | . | TGTGCCACCAGCAGAGATAACCGGGCGGGTTACAATGAGCAGTTCTTC | CATSRDNRAGYNEQFF
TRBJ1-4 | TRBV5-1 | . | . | TGCGCCAGCAGCTCGGACACCGGAGGCGAAAAACTGTTTTTT | CASSSDTGGEKLFF
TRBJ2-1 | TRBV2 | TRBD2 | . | TGTGCCAGCAGGCCCGCGGGACTAGCGGACGAGCAGTTCTTC | CASRPAGLADEQFF
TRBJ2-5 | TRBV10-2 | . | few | TGCGCCAGCAGTGAGATGGTGGGAGGTCCGCAGACCCAGTACTTC | CASSEMVGGPQTQYF
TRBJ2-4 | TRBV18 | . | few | TGTGCCAGCTCACCATTCCCCGGAAACATTCAGTACTTC | CASSPFPGNIQYF
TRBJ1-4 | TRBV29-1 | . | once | TGCAGCGTTGCGGTCGGCAGGGGTTTGTCCGAAAAACTGTTTTTT | CSVAVGRGLSEKLFF
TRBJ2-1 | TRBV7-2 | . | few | TGTGCCAGCAGCTATTCCTATGAGCAGTTCTTC | CASSYSYEQFF
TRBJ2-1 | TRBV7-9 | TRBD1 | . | TGTGCCAGCAGCTTAGCACCAGGGGGCTACAATGAGCAGTTCTTC | CASSLAPGGYNEQFF
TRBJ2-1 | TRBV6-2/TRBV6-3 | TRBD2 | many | TGTGCCAGCAGTTCCGGGACTAGCGGGAGAGGGGATGAGCAGTTCTTC | CASSSGTSGRGDEQFF
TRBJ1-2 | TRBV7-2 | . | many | TGTGCCAGCAGCACCGACTCCAACTATGGCTACACCTTC | CASSTDSNYGYTF
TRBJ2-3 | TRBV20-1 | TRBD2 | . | TGCAGTGCTTGGGGACTAGCGGGGGGCCCAGGCCCCACAGATACGCAGTATTTT | CSAWGLAGGPGPTDTQYF
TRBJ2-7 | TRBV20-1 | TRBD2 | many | TGCAGTGCTAGATCCCCGGGACTAGCGGGGTCCTTCTCCTACGAGCAGTACTTC | CSARSPGLAGSFSYEQYF
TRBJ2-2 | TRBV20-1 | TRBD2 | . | TGCAGTGCTAGACCCGGGACTAGCGGCGAGCTGTTTTTT | CSARPGTSGELFF
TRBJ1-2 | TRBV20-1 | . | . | TGCAGTGCTAGAGATTCTCGAGGATATACTGGCTACACCTTC | CSARDSRGYTGYTF
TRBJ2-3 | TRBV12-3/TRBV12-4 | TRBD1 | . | TGTGCCAGCAGTTTGAGACAGGGCCCAGATACGCAGTATTTT | CASSLRQGPDTQYF
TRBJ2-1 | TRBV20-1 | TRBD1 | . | TGCAGTGCTAAGGGACAGGGATTCAATGAGCAGTTCTTC | CSAKGQGFNEQFF
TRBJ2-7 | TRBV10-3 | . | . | TGTGCCATCAGTGAAACCACAACCTACGAGCAGTACTTC | CAISETTTYEQYF
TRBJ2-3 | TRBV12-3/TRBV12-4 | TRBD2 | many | TGTGCCAGCTCTCCTCCGGGACTAGCGGACACAGATACGCAGTATTTT | CASSPPGLADTDTQYF
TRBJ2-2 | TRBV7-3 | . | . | TGTGCCAGCAGCTTAAGCCCCCCTGGGGAGCTGTTTTTT | CASSLSPPGELFF
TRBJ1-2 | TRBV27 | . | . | TGTGCCAGCAGTCCACAGGACGCGGGCTATGGCTACACCTTC | CASSPQDAGYGYTF
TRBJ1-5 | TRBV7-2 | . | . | TGTGCCAGCAGCTCCGAGGGGAATCAGCCCCAGCATTTT | CASSSEGNQPQHF
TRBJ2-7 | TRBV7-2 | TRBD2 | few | TGTGCCAGCAGCTTAGCCCCTCCAGCGGGAGGGTTCAGCTCCTACAATGAGCAGTACTTC | CASSLAPPAGGFSSYNEQYF
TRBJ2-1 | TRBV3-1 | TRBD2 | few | TGTGCCAGCAGCCAAGAAAGAACTAGCGGGAGCAGGGATGAGCAGTTCTTC | CASSQERTSGSRDEQFF
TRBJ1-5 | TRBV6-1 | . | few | TGTGCCAGCAGTGAGGGGGGGAGCAATCAGCCCCAGCATTTT | CASSEGGSNQPQHF
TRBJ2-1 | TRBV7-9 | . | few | TGTGCCAGCAGCTTAATTGGCACCGTAGAGCAGTTCTTC | CASSLIGTVEQFF
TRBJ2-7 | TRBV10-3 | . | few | TGTGCCATCAGGGGGGGGCAGAATGACTACGAGCAGTACTTC | CAIRGGQNDYEQYF
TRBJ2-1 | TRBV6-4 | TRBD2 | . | TGTGCCAGCAGTGACTGGAATAGCGGGAGGCGGAATGAGCAGTTCTTC | CASSDWNSGRRNEQFF
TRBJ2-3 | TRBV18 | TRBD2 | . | TGTGCCAGCTCACCCCAAAGGCGGGGGGTCACAGATACGCAGTATTTT | CASSPQRRGVTDTQYF
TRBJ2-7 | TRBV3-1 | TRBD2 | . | TGTGCCAGCAGCCAAGAGGGAAGGGAGGGCCTGAACCCCCACGAGCAGTACTTC | CASSQEGREGLNPHEQYF
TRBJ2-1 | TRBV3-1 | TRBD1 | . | TGTGCCAGCAGCCCCTCGGGACAGGGCTACAATGAGCAGTTCTTC | CASSPSGQGYNEQFF
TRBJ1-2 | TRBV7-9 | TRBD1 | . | TGTGCCAGCAGCTTTACAGGGGGTAACTATGGCTACACCTTC | CASSFTGGNYGYTF
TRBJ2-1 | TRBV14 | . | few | TGTGCCAGCAGCCAAGATTTTGGGGCCAAGCCGGGGGAGCAGTTCTTC | CASSQDFGAKPGEQFF
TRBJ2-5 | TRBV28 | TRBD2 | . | TGTGCCAGCATTAGCGGGACCCCGATTGGGACCCAGTACTTC | CASISGTPIGTQYF
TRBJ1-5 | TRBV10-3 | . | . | TGTGCCATCAGTGAGGGGGCAGGGACTCAGCCCCAGCATTTT | CAISEGAGTQPQHF
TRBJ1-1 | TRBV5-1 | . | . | TGCGCCAGCAGCTTGGAATCGCCCTTCCTTGGAGCTTTCTTT | CASSLESPFLGAFF
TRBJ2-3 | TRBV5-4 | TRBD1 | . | TGTGCCAGCAGCTTGCAGGGGGCGGGTAATACGCAGTATTTT | CASSLQGAGNTQYF
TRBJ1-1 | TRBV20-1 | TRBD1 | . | TGCAGTGCAAACCCTGACAGGGAGACTGAAGCTTTCTTT | CSANPDRETEAFF
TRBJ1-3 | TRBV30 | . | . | TGTGCCTGGAGTCGTGGAAACACCATATATTTT | CAWSRGNTIYF
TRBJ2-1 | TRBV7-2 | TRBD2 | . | TGTGCCAGCAGCTCCTCTAGCGGGGGTCAGGGGTTCTTC | CASSSSSGGQGFF
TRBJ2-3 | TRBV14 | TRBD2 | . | TGTGCCAGCAGCCGGACTAGAACAACGCAGTATTTT | CASSRTRTTQYF
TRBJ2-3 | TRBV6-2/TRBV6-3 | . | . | TGTGCCAGCAGTTACCGCCACGGGGACTTACCCACAGATGCGCAGTATTTT | CASSYRHGDLPTDAQYF
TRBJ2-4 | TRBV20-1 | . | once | TGCAGTGCTAGAGATGAAGGGGGGGTCCCGGCCAAAAACATTCAGTACTTC | CSARDEGGVPAKNIQYF
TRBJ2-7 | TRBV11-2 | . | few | TGTGCCAGCAGCTTAGAGGTCAGGGGAAACGAGCAGTACTTC | CASSLEVRGNEQYF